A selection of T cell receptor beta chains follows, all from one sample in a study of blood T cells in healthy people across ages. TCRdb re-analysed the 5' RACE reads in MiXCR, keeping a single row per CDR3 protein. This sample yields fewer than 950,000 distinct CDR3 sequences, of which approximately 53% are seen a single time; around 41% belongs to the top ten. Sequenced: blood. The receptors stem from a man at least 80 years old in good health. CDR3s include the opening cysteine and the closing phenylalanine or tryptophan. A D gene is named only where the DNA matches it firmly. Clone size is shown for a subset of rows, as once, few, many or a class of expanded clone.

>TRBV6-6|TRBD2|16|TRBJ2-7|-
TGTGCCAGCAGCCCCGGGACTAGCGGGAGACCCTACGAGCAGTACTTC
CASSPGTSGRPYEQYF
>TRBV11-2|-|11|TRBJ2-7|-
TGTGCCAGCAGACGCGCCTACGAGCAGTACTTC
CASRRAYEQYF
>TRBV6-1|TRBD1|14|TRBJ1-1|-
TGTGCCAGCACTGTGGACAGGGTAATTTTTGAAGCTTTCTTT
CASTVDRVIFEAFF
>TRBV11-2|-|13|TRBJ2-7|-
TGTGCCAGCAGCTTAGAACTTACCTACGAGCAGTACTTC
CASSLELTYEQYF
>TRBV4-2|-|13|TRBJ2-1|-
TGTGCCAGCAGCCAAGACTTATACAATGAGCAGTTCTTC
CASSQDLYNEQFF
>TRBV5-5|TRBD2|16|TRBJ2-7|few
TGTGCCAGCAGCTTGGGACTAGCGGGAGGGCTTTACGAGCAGTACTTC
CASSLGLAGGLYEQYF
>TRBV20-1|-|14|TRBJ2-3|-
TGCAATGCTCCCGGGATACTAAAAACAGATACGCAGTATTTT
CNAPGILKTDTQYF
>TRBV20-1|TRBD1|14|TRBJ2-7|few
TGCAGTGCTAGAGATCGGGGACAGACCGGAGAGCAGTACTTC
CSARDRGQTGEQYF
>TRBV3-1|-|15|TRBJ2-7|-
TGTGCCAGCAGCCAAGGTGGCGGGGTCTCCTACGAGCAGTACTTC
CASSQGGGVSYEQYF
>TRBV27|-|15|TRBJ2-5|-
TGTGCCAGCAGTTTCGGGAGTAGGCACCAAGAGACCCAGTACTTC
CASSFGSRHQETQYF
>TRBV30|-|16|TRBJ2-7|once
TGTGCCTGGAGCCCCTCCGGGACCGTAGACTCCTACGAGCAGTACTTC
CAWSPSGTVDSYEQYF
>TRBV7-6|TRBD1|16|TRBJ2-7|-
TGTGCCAGCAGCTCAACCCCGGGACAGGGGGACCACGAGCAGTACTTC
CASSSTPGQGDHEQYF
>TRBV3-1|-|12|TRBJ1-2|-
TGTGCCAGCAGCCAACAGATGAGTGGCTACACCTTC
CASSQQMSGYTF
>TRBV13|TRBD2|15|TRBJ2-7|-
TGTGCCAGCAGCCCCAGGACTAGCGGGGGCTACGAGCAGTACTTC
CASSPRTSGGYEQYF
>TRBV24-1|TRBD1|17|TRBJ2-4|-
TGTGCCACCAGTGAGCGGGGACAGGGTCCAGCCAAAAACATTCAGTACTTC
CATSERGQGPAKNIQYF
>TRBV6-5|TRBD1|14|TRBJ2-5|-
TGTGCCAGCAGTTACGGGGACAGCGGAAAGACCCAGTACTTC
CASSYGDSGKTQYF
>TRBV7-6|-|14|TRBJ1-5|once
TGTGCCAGCAGCGTAGCGGGACTCAATCAGCCCCAGCATTTT
CASSVAGLNQPQHF
>TRBV5-1|-|13|TRBJ2-3|-
TGCGCCACGACGGACGGATCGTCATATACGCAGTATTTT
CATTDGSSYTQYF
>TRBV29-1|TRBD2|13|TRBJ2-5|-
TGCAGCGTGCCCGGGACTAGCTTGGAGACCCAGTACTTC
CSVPGTSLETQYF
>TRBV7-2|-|15|TRBJ2-5|-
TGTGCCAGCAGCTTACAAGCTGGGCGGCAAGAGACCCAGTACTTC
CASSLQAGRQETQYF
>TRBV6-4|-|13|TRBJ2-3|once
TGTGCCAGCAGTGAAGGGGAACCAGATACGCAGTATTTT
CASSEGEPDTQYF
>TRBV29-1|-|13|TRBJ2-7|-
TGCAGCGTTGGGCCTCCGAGACCCAACGAGCAGTACTTC
CSVGPPRPNEQYF
>TRBV6-1|-|12|TRBJ2-1|-
TGTGCCAGCAGACCAACTATGGGTGAGCAGTTCTTC
CASRPTMGEQFF
>TRBV5-1|TRBD1|14|TRBJ2-7|many
TGCGCCAGCAGCTTGGCACGGACAGGGGGTGAGCAGTACTTC
CASSLARTGGEQYF